The 12 T cell receptor beta chains below were found in one sample sequenced in a study of CD8+CD57+ T cells in acquired aplastic anemia. The patients chosen for sequencing had shown expansion of CD8+CD57+ cells (detected by flow cytometry). According to the study, genomic DNA was the template for TCR beta VDJ and CDR3 profiling. Each CDR3 protein gets one entry after TCRdb re-called the reads with MiXCR. Here the sample spans approximately 170,000 distinct CDR3 sequences, about 45% being singletons. The specimen sequenced was sorted CD4+, CD8+, or CD8+CD57+ T cells (not recorded which) from PBMCs. The receptors here all came from a human donor with aplastic anemia.

The table lists this clonotype with many counts. The chain is built from TRBV19 and TRBJ1-3; D uncertain. The CDR3 has 15 residues. CDR1 and CDR2 from the germline V gene are LNHDA and SQIVND (reference sequence). V was pared by 6 bases and J by 0 bases, with 12 bases between. CDR3 bases: TGTGCCAGTAGGACTCTAGACACCTCTGGAAACACCATATATTTT. Its protein product is CASRTLDTSGNTIYF.

The chain couples TRBV15 to TRBJ1-1, with a tentative D call TRBD1 (6 bases). This CDR3 contains 15 residues. CDR1 is LNHNV and CDR2 is YYDKDF in the germline V gene (reference sequence). The ends were cut back, 4 bases at V and 1 base at J, with 13 bases in the middle. CDR3: CATSKLPQGNTEAFF. Written as DNA, the CDR3 is TGTGCCACCAGCAAACTCCCACAGGGGAACACTGAAGCTTTCTTT.

This chain uses TRBV25-1 with TRBJ2-7; 10 nucleotides agree with TRBD2. Germline V CDR1 and CDR2: MGHDK, SYGVNS. Unmatched junction bases numbered 8, after V lost 6 bases and J lost 6 bases. CDR3 length: 14 amino acids. The CDR3 region is CASSLLAGEGEQYF. The CDR3 nucleotides read TGTGCCAGCAGCCTGCTAGCGGGAGAAGGCGAGCAGTACTTC.

The rearrangement joins TRBV15 to TRBJ1-6; no clear D. The CDR3 is 15 residues long. Trimming stripped 5 bases from V and 7 bases from J, with 15 bases between. Germline lookup yields CDR1 LNHNV and CDR2 YYDKDF (reference sequence). CDR3 DNA: TGTGCCACCAGCCTCTACACGACGGGAAATTCACCCCTCCACTTT. Translated, it gives CATSLYTTGNSPLHF.

With respect to this clonotype: This clone may be a read error of a much larger clone one base away. The chain joins TRBV20-1 to TRBJ1-2, with D uncertain. V lost 3 bases and J 8 bases, leaving 13 bases between the germline ends. Germline CDR1 and CDR2: DFQATT and SNEGSKA (reference sequence). The CDR3 sequence is 12 residues long. CDR3 sequence (DNA): TGCAGTGCTAGGGCCAGCCTAGGGGGCTACACCTTC. Protein sequence: CSARASLGGYTF.

The gene calls are TRBV19 and TRBJ1-2; D possibly corresponds to TRBD1 (5 bases). The CDR3 consists of 14 residues. Trimming pared 8 bases from V and 4 bases from J, leaving 17 bases between. CDR1 and CDR2 (germline): LNHDA, SQIVND (reference sequence). CDR3 in DNA: TGTGCCAGTGGCGACTCAGGGAACCCCTATGGCTACACCTTC. It codes for CASGDSGNPYGYTF.

This chain links TRBV29-1 with TRBJ1-4, with D uncertain. Trimming took 1 base from V and 10 from J, leaving 7 bases between them. The CDR3 is 11 amino acids. The V gene's germline CDR1 is SQVTM and CDR2 ANQGSEA. The CDR3 nucleotides read TGCAGCGTTGAAGGGATCGGAAAACTGTTTTTT. This gives the protein CSVEGIGKLFF.

The table lists this clonotype with many counts. The rearrangement uses TRBV24-1 and TRBJ2-1, with 10 bases lining up with TRBD2. This CDR3 has 16 amino acids. Germline-derived CDR1 and CDR2 are KGHDR and SFDVKD. The V segment lost 4 bases and the J segment 9 bases; nucleotides outside the gene matches: 11. Here the CDR3 DNA reads TGTGCCACCAGTGACCCCCTAGCGGGAGAGGGTCGTGAGCAGTTCTTC. It specifies CATSDPLAGEGREQFF.

Remarks on this clonotype: A much larger clone lies a single base off, so this may be a read error. The chain carries TRBV5-5 and TRBJ1-3, with D possibly TRBD1 on 6 matching bases. The V end lost 6 bases, the J end lost 0 bases, and 16 bases lay between the germline ends. From germline, CDR1 is SGHKS and CDR2 YYEKEE (reference sequence). The length of the CDR3 is 16 residues. The CDR3 DNA is TGTGCCAGCACCCTGACGGACAGAGCCTCTGGAAACACCATATATTTT. Translation gives CASTLTDRASGNTIYF.

The genes are TRBV20-1 and TRBJ2-7, with a tentative D call TRBD1 (5 bases). Germline CDR1 and CDR2: DFQATT and SNEGSKA (reference sequence). Trimming cost V 0 bases and J 4 bases, with 16 bases left between them. The CDR3 loop spans 15 amino acids. CDR3 DNA sequence: TGCAGTGCTAGAGATCCTGCAGGGTCTGCGTACGAGCAGTACTTC. Protein sequence: CSARDPAGSAYEQYF.

The CDR3 spells CASGTGAGYTF. The DNA of the CDR3 is TGTGCCAGCGGGACAGGGGCTGGCTACACCTTC. This rearrangement joins TRBV2 to TRBJ1-2; 10 bases match TRBD1. Germline V lookup: CDR1 SNHLY, CDR2 FYNNEI. V shed 8 bases and J 7 bases; nucleotides not matched to a gene: 1. The CDR3 has 11 residues.

This clonotype occurred once. Since the CDR3 does not end with the conserved phenylalanine or tryptophan, this likely comes from a read error. The rearrangement uses TRBV5-1 and TRBJ2-3; 9 nucleotides line up with TRBD2. With V trimmed by 4 bases and J by 5 bases, 5 bases remained unmatched. CDR1 is SGHRS and CDR2 is YFSETQ in the germline V gene. The CDR3 loop spans 14 amino acids. The CDR3 nucleotides read TGCGCCAGCAGCCTGAGCGGGGGGCGAGATACGCAGTATGTT. Protein: CASSLSGGRDTQYV.